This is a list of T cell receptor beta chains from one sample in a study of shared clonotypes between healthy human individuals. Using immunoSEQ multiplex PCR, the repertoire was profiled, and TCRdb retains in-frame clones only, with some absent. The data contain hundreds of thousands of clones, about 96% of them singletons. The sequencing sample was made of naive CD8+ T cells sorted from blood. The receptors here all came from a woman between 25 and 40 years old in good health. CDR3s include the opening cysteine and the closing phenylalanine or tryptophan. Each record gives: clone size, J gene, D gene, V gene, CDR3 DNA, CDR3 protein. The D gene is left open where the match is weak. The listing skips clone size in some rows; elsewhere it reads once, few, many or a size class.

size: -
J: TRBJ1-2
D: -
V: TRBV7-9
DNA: TGTGCCAGCAGCGAGATAGGGTCCGATGGCTACACCTTC
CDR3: CASSEIGSDGYTF

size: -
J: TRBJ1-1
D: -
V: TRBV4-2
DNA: TGTGCCAGCAGCCAAGATTGGTTAGGAGAGAACACTGAAGCTTTCTTT
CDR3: CASSQDWLGENTEAFF

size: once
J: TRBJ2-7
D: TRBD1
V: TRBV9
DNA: TGTGCCAGCAGCCCGGACAGGGGACGCTACGAGCAGTACTTC
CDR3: CASSPDRGRYEQYF

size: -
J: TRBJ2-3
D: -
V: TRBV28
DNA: TGTGCCAGCAACTCGCGTTTCACAGATACGCAGTATTTT
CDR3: CASNSRFTDTQYF

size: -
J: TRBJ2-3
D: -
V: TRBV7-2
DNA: TGTGCCAGCAGCCTCGGGATTTCTAGCACAGATACGCAGTATTTT
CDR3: CASSLGISSTDTQYF

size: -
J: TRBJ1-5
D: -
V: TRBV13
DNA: TGTGCCAGCAGCTTGGGGTTACTAGCGGATCAGCCCCAGCATTTT
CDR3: CASSLGLLADQPQHF

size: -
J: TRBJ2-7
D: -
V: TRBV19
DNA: TGTGCCAGTAGTTCGGAAGGCTCCAGCTCCTACGAGCAGTACTTC
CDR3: CASSSEGSSSYEQYF

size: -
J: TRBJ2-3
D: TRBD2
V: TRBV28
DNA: TGTGCCAGCAGTTTTCTAGGGAGGGAGGGCACAGATACGCAGTATTTT
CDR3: CASSFLGREGTDTQYF

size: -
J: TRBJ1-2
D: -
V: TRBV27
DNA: TGTGCCAGCAGTTTAACGAGGCCCGGCTATGGCTACACCTTC
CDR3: CASSLTRPGYGYTF

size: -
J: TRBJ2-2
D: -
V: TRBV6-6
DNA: TGTGCCAGCTGGGATCCCGATTGGCGGGGGGAGCTGTTTTTT
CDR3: CASWDPDWRGELFF

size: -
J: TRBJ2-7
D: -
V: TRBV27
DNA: TGTGCCAGCAGTTATAGCGGAACCTACGAGCAGTACTTC
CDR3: CASSYSGTYEQYF

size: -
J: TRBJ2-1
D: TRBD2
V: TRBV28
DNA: TGTGCCAGCAGGACTCCCAGCGGGGCGAGGCACAATGAGCAGTTCTTC
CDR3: CASRTPSGARHNEQFF

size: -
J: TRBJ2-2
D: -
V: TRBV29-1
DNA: TGCAGCGTTGAACTACTATCGAACACCGGGGAGCTGTTTTTT
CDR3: CSVELLSNTGELFF

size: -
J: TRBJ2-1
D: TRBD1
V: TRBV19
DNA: TGTGCCAGTAGTGCCGGACAGGGGGCTTTTCGGTTCTTC
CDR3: CASSAGQGAFRFF

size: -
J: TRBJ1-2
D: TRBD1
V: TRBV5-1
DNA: TGCGCCAGCAGCTCGCGTCAGACAGGGGATTATGGCTACACCTTC
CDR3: CASSSRQTGDYGYTF

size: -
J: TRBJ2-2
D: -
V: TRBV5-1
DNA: TGCGCCAGCAGCTTGGGGCAGGGGAGAGGCGAGCTGTTTTTT
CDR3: CASSLGQGRGELFF

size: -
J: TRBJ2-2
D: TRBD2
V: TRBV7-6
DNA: TGTGCCAGCAGCTTACTAGCGGGGGACACCGGGGAGCTGTTTTTT
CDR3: CASSLLAGDTGELFF

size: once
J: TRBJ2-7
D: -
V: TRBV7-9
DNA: TGTGCCAGCAGCTTTAAAACCTACGAGCAGTACTTC
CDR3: CASSFKTYEQYF

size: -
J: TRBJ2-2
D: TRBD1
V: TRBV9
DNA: TGTGCCAGCAGCGCCCCCGGGACAGGGGACGCCGGGGAGCTGTTTTTT
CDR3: CASSAPGTGDAGELFF

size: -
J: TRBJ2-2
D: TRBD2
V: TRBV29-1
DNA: TGCAGCGTTGAGGGACTAGCGGACGGAGGCACCGGGGAGCTGTTTTTT
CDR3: CSVEGLADGGTGELFF

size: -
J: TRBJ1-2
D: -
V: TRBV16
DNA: TGTGCCAGCAGCCATAACCATAGGGGCGCGGGCTATGGCTACACCTTC
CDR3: CASSHNHRGAGYGYTF

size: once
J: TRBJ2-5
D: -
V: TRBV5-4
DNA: TGTGCCAGCAGCCTGACGACACCGTCGGTTCAGTACTTC
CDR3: CASSLTTPSVQYF

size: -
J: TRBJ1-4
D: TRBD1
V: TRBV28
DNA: TGTGCCAGCATTCCTACAGGGGTGACTAATGAAAAACTGTTTTTT
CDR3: CASIPTGVTNEKLFF

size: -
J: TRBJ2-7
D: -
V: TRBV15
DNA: TGTGCCACCAGCAGAGACTTGGGTGCCGGGGTGGACGAGCAGTACTTC
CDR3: CATSRDLGAGVDEQYF

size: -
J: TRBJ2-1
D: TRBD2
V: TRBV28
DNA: TGTGCCAGCAGTTTCGGCGGGAGAGGTGAGAATGAGCAGTTCTTC
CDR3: CASSFGGRGENEQFF

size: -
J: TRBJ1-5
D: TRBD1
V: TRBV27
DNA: TGTGCCAGCAGTTTTGGTGGGGGACAGGGTAAGCCCCAGCATTTT
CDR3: CASSFGGGQGKPQHF

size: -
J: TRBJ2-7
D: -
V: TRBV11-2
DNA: TGTGCCAGCAGCTTATATCTGGGCTCCTACGAGCAGTACTTC
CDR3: CASSLYLGSYEQYF

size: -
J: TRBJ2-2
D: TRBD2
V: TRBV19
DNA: TGTGCCAGTAGTATAGGGACTGGCGGGAGCACCGGGGAGCTGTTTTTT
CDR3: CASSIGTGGSTGELFF

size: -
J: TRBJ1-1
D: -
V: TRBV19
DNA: TGTGCCAGTAGTATAACAGGGCATCCGAACACTGAAGCTTTCTTT
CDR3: CASSITGHPNTEAFF

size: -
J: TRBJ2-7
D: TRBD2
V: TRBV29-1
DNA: TGCAGCGTTTCGGGCGGGAGGGCCGGCTTCGGCGAGCAGTACTTC
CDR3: CSVSGGRAGFGEQYF

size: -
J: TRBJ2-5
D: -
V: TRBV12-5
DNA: TGTGCTAGTGGTTTGTGGCGGGACCAAGGGACCCAGTACTTC
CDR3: CASGLWRDQGTQYF

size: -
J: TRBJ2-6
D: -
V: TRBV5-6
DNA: TGTGCCAGCAGCTTGCCCAGTGGGGGCTCTGGGGCCAACGTCCTGACTTTC
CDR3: CASSLPSGGSGANVLTF

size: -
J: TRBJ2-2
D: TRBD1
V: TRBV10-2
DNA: TGCGCCAGCACCGACCGGACAGGCAGGACCGGGGAGCTGTTTTTT
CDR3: CASTDRTGRTGELFF

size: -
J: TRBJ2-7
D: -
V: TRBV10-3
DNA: TGTGCCATCAGTGAGCCGGACACCTACGAGCAGTACTTC
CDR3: CAISEPDTYEQYF

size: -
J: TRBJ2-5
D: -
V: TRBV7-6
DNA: TGTGCCAGCAGCCTCCCCCCCGACGAGACCCAGTACTTC
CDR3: CASSLPPDETQYF

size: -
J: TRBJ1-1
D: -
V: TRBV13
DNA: TGTGCCTCACTATCTAACCTGAATACTGAAGCTTTCTTT
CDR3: CASLSNLNTEAFF

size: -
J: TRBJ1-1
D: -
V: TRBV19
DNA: TGTGCCAGTAGTACTTCATTGTGGGGGTCCAATGAAGCTTTCTTT
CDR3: CASSTSLWGSNEAFF

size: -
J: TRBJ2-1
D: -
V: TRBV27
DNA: TGTGCCAGCAGTTTATATGAGGAACTCTACAATGAGCAGTTCTTC
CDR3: CASSLYEELYNEQFF

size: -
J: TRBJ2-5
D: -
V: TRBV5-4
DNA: TGTGCCAGCAAAGGATGGGGTGGCGAGACCCAGTACTTC
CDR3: CASKGWGGETQYF

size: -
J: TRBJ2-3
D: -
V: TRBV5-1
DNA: TGCGCCAGCAGCTTGGACGGGAGACGGACAGATACGCAGTATTTT
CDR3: CASSLDGRRTDTQYF

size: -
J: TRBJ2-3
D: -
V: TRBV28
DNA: TGTGCCAGCAGGACTAGCACAGATACGCAGTATTTT
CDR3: CASRTSTDTQYF

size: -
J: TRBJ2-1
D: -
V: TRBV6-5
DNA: TGTGCCAGCAGTTCCTTAAGCGGTGAGCAGTTCTTC
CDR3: CASSSLSGEQFF

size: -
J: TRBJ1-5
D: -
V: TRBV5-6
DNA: TGTGCCAGCAGCCTGACAGTTTCCAGCAATCAGCCCCAGCATTTT
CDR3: CASSLTVSSNQPQHF

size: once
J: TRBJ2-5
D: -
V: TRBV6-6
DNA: TGTGCCAGCAGTTACAACGACCCTCGAGTTCAGACCCAGTACTTC
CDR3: CASSYNDPRVQTQYF

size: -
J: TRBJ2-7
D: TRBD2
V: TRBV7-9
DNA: TGTGCCAGCAGCTTAGCGGTAGCGGGAAGAGACGAGCAGTACTTC
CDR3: CASSLAVAGRDEQYF

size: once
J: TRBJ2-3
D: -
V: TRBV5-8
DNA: TGTGCCAGCAGCTTGGCCTACATCAGTGGGACGATCACAGATACGCAGTATTTT
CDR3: CASSLAYISGTITDTQYF